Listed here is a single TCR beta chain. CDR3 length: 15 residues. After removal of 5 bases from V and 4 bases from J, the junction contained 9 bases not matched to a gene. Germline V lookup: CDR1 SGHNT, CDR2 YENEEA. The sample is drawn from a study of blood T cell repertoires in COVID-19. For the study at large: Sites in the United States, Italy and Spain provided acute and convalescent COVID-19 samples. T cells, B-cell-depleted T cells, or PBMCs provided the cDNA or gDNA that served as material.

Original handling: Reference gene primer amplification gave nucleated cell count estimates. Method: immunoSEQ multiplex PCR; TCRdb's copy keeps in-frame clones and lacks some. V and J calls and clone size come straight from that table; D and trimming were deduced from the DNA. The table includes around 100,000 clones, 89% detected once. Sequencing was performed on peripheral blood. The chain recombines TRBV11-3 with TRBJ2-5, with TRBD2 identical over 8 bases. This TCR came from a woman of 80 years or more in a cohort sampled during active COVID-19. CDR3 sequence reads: CASSLGGEFGETQYF. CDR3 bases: TGTGCCAGCAGCCTCGGGGGGGAATTTGGAGAGACCCAGTACTTC. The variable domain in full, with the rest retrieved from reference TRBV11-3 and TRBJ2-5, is EAGVVQSPRYKIIEKKQPVAFWCNPISGHNTLYWYLQNLGQGPELLIRYENEEAVDDSQLPKDRFSAERLKGVDSTLKIQPAELGDSAVYLCASSLGGEFGETQYFGPGTRLLVL.